This TCR beta chain was captured in a study of CD8+ T cells in alopecia areata. For the study at large: Treatment with tofacitinib (6 to 18 months) was followed by 6 months off drug.

Trimming took off 1 base at V and 6 bases at J, with 13 bases between the two ends. The germline CDR1 and CDR2 sequences are SNHLY and FYNNEI. The CDR3 runs 14 residues. RNA, once extracted, was reverse transcribed into cDNA for use as the sequencing template. Measured with immunoSEQ multiplex PCR; TCRdb has only the in-frame clones, and not every one. The top ten clones hold about a tenth of a sample with some 180,000 clones, about 53% of them seen once. Treatment specified: oral pan-JAK inhibitor, 5-10 mg twice daily. This clone was detected once. The TCR originated in a human donor with alopecia areata. The sequenced sample was CD8+ T cells sorted from blood, obtained at week 24, from a patient treated with tofacitinib. The chain has TRBV2 and TRBJ2-7; no reliable D call. CDR3 residues: CASSEVGPFGEQYF. The CDR3 DNA sequence: TGTGCCAGCAGTGAAGTTGGTCCATTTGGCGAGCAGTACTTC.